This TCR beta chain was obtained from a study of beta chain bispecific antibodies for T cell cancers. MiXCR, run by TCRdb on the 5' RACE reads, gives a single entry per CDR3 protein. The sample contains several thousand distinct CDR3 sequences, 2% to 2.5% of which appear only once. This clonotype was counted at least ten times. Antigen unknown. Expansion lasted 3 days, with either anti-CD3 antibody OKT3 or CD3/CD28 beads. General study points: The TRBV12-3 share of total TRBV signal fell approximately 99% after anti-TRBV12 rather than anti-CD19 exposure. Normal T cells contributed less of the targeted TRBV signal than the leukemia cells did.

The CDR3 covers 16 residues. With V trimmed by 0 bases and J by 1 base, 1 base remained unmatched. Germline V gene lookup returns CDR1 SGHDT and CDR2 YYEEEE. This TCR was sampled from a human donor in good health. Some clones in this sample may be carry-over from other donors' samples. The chain joins TRBV5-6 to TRBJ2-2, with 9 bases identical to TRBD2. The sequencing used T cells from a healthy donor cultured with Jurkat leukemia cells, collected from a culture containing an anti-CD19 bispecific antibody. The CDR3, as DNA: TGTGCCAGCAGCTTGGAACTAGCGGGGAACACCGGGGAGCTGTTTTTT. Residues: CASSLELAGNTGELFF.